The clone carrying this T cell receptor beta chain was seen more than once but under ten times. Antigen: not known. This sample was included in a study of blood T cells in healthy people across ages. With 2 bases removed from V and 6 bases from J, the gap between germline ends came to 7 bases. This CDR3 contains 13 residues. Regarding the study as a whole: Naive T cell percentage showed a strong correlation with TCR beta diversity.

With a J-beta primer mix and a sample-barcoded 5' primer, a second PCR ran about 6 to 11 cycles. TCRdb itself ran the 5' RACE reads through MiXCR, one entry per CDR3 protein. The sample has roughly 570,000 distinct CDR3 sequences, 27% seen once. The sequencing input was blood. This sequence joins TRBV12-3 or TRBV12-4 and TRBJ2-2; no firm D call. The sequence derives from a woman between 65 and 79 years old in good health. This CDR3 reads CASSLSMAGELFF. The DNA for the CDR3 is TGTGCCAGCAGTTTATCTATGGCCGGGGAGCTGTTTTTT.